What follows are 16 T cell receptor beta chains derived from one specimen sequenced in a study of T cells in Graves' hyperthyroidism and ophthalmopathy. Researchers amplified the TCR beta CDR3 regions from RNA transcripts. A set of HTBI primers served as the primers for a first-round RT-PCR of the TCR CDR3. TCRdb recomputed calls from the multiplex PCR reads with MiXCR, one row per CDR3 protein. Of approximately 510,000 distinct CDR3 sequences in the sample, more than 20% were seen once. Specimen: blood. Every receptor here comes from a man between 18 and 35 years old with Graves' hyperthyroidism.

In this sample, this clonotype turned up many times. This chain connects TRBV19 to TRBJ1-2; the D gene is possibly TRBD1 (5 bases). V lost 3 bases and J lost 4, with 6 bases in between. Germline V gene sequence: CDR1 LNHDA, CDR2 SQIVND (reference sequence). The CDR3 sequence is 12 residues long. CDR3 region: CASSMGRYGYTF. The CDR3, as DNA: TGTGCCAGTAGTATGGGACGCTATGGCTACACCTTC.

CDR3 protein: CATSSYLVSSGNTIYF. In DNA form, the CDR3 reads TGTGCCACCAGCTCTTACTTAGTCAGCTCTGGAAACACCATATATTTT. V gene TRBV15 combines with J gene TRBJ1-3; D is unclear. The CDR3 has 16 residues. The V end lost 5 bases, the J end lost 0 bases, and 14 bases lay between the germline ends. From germline, CDR1 is LNHNV and CDR2 YYDKDF (reference sequence).

In this sample, this clonotype turned up many times. This chain uses TRBV2 with TRBJ1-5; D not resolved. Trimming pared 7 bases from V and 5 bases from J, leaving 12 bases between. Germline V gene data show CDR1 as SNHLY and CDR2 as FYNNEI. The CDR3 spans 13 residues. This CDR3 is CASKVGRYQPQHF. Here the CDR3 DNA reads TGTGCCAGCAAGGTTGGCAGGTATCAGCCCCAGCATTTT.

This clonotype was observed at least ten times. The chain carries TRBV6-2 or TRBV6-3 and TRBJ2-2; no definite D call. Germline V gene lookup returns CDR1 MNHEY and CDR2 SVGEGT. CDR3 length equals 13 residues. The V and J ends lost 5 bases and 1 base respectively, with 5 bases between them. CDR3 in DNA: TGTGCCAGCAGTCCACAGAACACCGGGGAGCTGTTTTTT. Translation gives CASSPQNTGELFF.

This clonotype was observed many times. CDR3 DNA sequence: TGTGCCAGCAGTTTTTCTCTCCCGGGCCGGAATGGCTACACCTTC. The encoded protein is CASSFSLPGRNGYTF. The rearrangement uses TRBV12-3 or TRBV12-4 and TRBJ1-2; unclear D gene. The CDR3 has 15 amino acids. The V end lost 3 bases, the J end lost 6 bases, and 17 bases lay between the germline ends.

This clonotype appeared many times. The chain recombines TRBV6-2 or TRBV6-3 with TRBJ1-6; TRBD1 might be the D (5 bases). The germline V and J ends were trimmed by 5 bases and 8 bases, with 19 bases remaining between them. Germline lookup yields CDR1 MNHEY and CDR2 SVGEGT. The CDR3 loop spans 16 amino acids. CDR3 loop: CASSVIGTNLYSPLHF. The CDR3 coding sequence is TGTGCCAGCAGTGTAATCGGGACCAACTTGTATTCACCCCTCCACTTT.

The chain combines TRBV7-8 with TRBJ2-7; 7 bases agree with TRBD2. CDR1 is SGHVS, CDR2 FQNEAQ, per germline. The CDR3 totals 14 residues. V lost 7 bases to trimming and J lost 0 bases; unmatched junction nucleotides: 6. The DNA for the CDR3 is TGTGCCAGCAACCGAGCGGGGAACTCCTACGAGCAGTACTTC. The encoded protein is CASNRAGNSYEQYF.

Note on this clonotype: This sequence may be a read error, since a much larger clone differs from it by one base. The rearrangement links TRBV19 to TRBJ1-5; D perhaps matches TRBD1 (5 bases). Germline CDR1 is LNHDA and CDR2 is SQIVND (reference sequence). This CDR3 is built from 13 residues. The CDR3 DNA reads as TGTGCCACCCACCAGGGTGGCAATCAGCCCCAGCGTTTT. It specifies CATHQGGNQPQRF. The full variable domain, its missing parts supplied by reference TRBV19 and TRBJ1-5, is DGGITQSPKYLFRKEGQNVTLSCEQNLNHDAMYWYRQDPGQGLRLIYYSQIVNDFQKGDIAEGYSVSREKKESFPLTVTSAQKNPTAFYLCATHQGGNQPQRFGDGTRLSIL.

This clonotype occurred many times. The chain is built from TRBV12-3 or TRBV12-4 and TRBJ1-5, with 12 bases that match TRBD1. The length of the CDR3 is 17 residues. The trim removed 6 bases at V and 3 bases at J, leaving 9 bases unmatched. CDR3 nucleotides: TGTGCCAGCAGCTTGACCGGGACAGGGGGCCTCAATCAGCCCCAGCATTTT. Amino acid sequence: CASSLTGTGGLNQPQHF.

The chain couples TRBV28 to TRBJ1-1; D might be TRBD1 (5 bases). CDR1 is MDHEN, CDR2 SYDVKM, per germline. The CDR3 runs to 12 residues. Trimming cost V 5 bases and J 7 bases, with 11 bases left between them. CDR3 region: CASSQYRSEAFF. CDR3 coding DNA: TGTGCCAGCAGTCAGTACAGGAGTGAAGCTTTCTTT.

This clonotype showed up many times. The rearrangement uses TRBV20-1 and TRBJ1-5; 11 bases line up with TRBD1. From germline, CDR1 is DFQATT and CDR2 SNEGSKA (reference sequence). J lost 7 bases, V lost 5 bases, and 4 bases had no gene match. CDR3 length: 13 residues. This CDR3 is CSARTGGSQPQHF. CDR3 in DNA: TGCAGTGCTCGGACAGGGGGCAGCCAGCCCCAGCATTTT.

The V call is TRBV24-1, the J call TRBJ2-2; possible D gene TRBD2, 6 bases. V lost 3 bases and J 3 bases, leaving 13 bases between the germline ends. The CDR3 runs 16 residues. CDR1 KGHDR and CDR2 SFDVKD come from the germline V gene. The CDR3 protein is CATSDPRTGDTGELFF. The CDR3 bases are TGTGCCACCAGTGATCCCCGGACGGGGGACACCGGGGAGCTGTTTTTT.

In its sample, this clonotype was seen many times. DNA for the CDR3: TGTGCCAGCAGTCCCTCTTGGGGGAACACTGAAGCTTTCTTT. Protein: CASSPSWGNTEAFF. This chain uses TRBV6-1 with TRBJ1-1; D is uncertain. Germline CDR1 is MNHNS and CDR2 is SASEGT. Trimming stripped 5 bases from V and 1 base from J, with 11 bases between. CDR3 length: 14 residues.

This clonotype was detected ten times or more. The V call is TRBV2, the J call TRBJ2-7; 7 bases map to TRBD2. The V gene end was trimmed by 3 bases and the J gene end by 7 bases; junction bases not matched to a gene: 3. Germline-derived CDR1 and CDR2 are SNHLY and FYNNEI. The CDR3 contains 12 residues. The CDR3 sequence: CASSDWGGEQYF. The CDR3 coding sequence is TGTGCCAGCAGTGATTGGGGGGGGGAGCAGTACTTC.

This clonotype was counted at least ten times. The chain is built from TRBV10-3 and TRBJ2-5; a possible D gene is TRBD2 (7 bases). CDR1 and CDR2 (germline): ENHRY, SYGVKD. There are 13 residues in the CDR3. V was clipped by 5 bases and J by 5 bases, with 12 bases between them. CDR3: CAISRGAGETQYF. In DNA form, the CDR3 reads TGTGCCATCAGTCGGGGGGCCGGGGAGACCCAGTACTTC.

This clonotype was recorded a few times. The J gene is TRBJ1-6, the V gene TRBV6-1; D possibly corresponds to TRBD1 (5 bases). CDR3 length equals 15 residues. V dropped 7 bases and J dropped 8 bases, with 18 bases sitting between them. Germline V gene sequence: CDR1 MNHNS, CDR2 SASEGT. DNA of the CDR3: TGTGCCAGCAAGACCGCTGCGGGGGACCATTCACCCCTCCACTTT. Its translation is CASKTAAGDHSPLHF.